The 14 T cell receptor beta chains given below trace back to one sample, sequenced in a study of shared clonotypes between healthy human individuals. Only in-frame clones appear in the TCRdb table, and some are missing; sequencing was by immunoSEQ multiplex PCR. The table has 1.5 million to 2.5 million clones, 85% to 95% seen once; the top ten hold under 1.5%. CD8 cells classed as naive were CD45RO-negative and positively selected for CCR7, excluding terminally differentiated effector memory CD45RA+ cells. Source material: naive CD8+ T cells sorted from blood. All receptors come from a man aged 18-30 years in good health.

The CDR3 sequence is CASSISGGAAETQYF. CDR3 nucleotide sequence: TGTGCCAGTAGTATCAGCGGGGGGGCCGCAGAGACCCAGTACTTC. The gene calls are TRBV19 and TRBJ2-5, with TRBD2 matching 10 bases. J gave up 4 bases and V 3 bases, and 5 bases lay outside the gene matches. The CDR3 runs to 15 residues. Germline V gives CDR1 LNHDA, CDR2 SQIVND (reference sequence).

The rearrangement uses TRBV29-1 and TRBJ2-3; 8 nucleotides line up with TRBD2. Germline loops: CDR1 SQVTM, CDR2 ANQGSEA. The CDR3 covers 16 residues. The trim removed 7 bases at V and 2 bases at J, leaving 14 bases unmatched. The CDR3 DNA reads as TGCAGCGCGGGGGGGGAATACAGGGAGCCCACAGATACGCAGTATTTT. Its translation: CSAGGEYREPTDTQYF.

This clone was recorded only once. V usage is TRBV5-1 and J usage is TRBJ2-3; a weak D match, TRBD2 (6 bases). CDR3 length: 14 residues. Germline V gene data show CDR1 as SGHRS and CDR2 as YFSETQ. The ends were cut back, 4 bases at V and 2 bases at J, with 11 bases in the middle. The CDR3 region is CASSHRDSTDTQYF. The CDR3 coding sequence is TGCGCCAGCAGCCACCGGGACTCCACAGATACGCAGTATTTT.

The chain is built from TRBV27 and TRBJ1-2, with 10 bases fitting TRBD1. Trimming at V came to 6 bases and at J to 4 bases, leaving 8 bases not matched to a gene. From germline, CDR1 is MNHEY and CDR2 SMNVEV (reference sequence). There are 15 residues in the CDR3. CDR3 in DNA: TGTGCCAGCAGCCCGGGACAGGGGATATTCTATGGCTACACCTTC. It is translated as CASSPGQGIFYGYTF.

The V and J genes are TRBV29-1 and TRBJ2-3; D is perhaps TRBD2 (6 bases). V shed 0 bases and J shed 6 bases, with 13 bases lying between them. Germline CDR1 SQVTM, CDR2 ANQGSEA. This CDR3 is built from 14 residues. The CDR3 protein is CSVEEEGAGDTQYF. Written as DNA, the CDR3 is TGCAGCGTTGAAGAGGAGGGAGCAGGGGATACGCAGTATTTT.

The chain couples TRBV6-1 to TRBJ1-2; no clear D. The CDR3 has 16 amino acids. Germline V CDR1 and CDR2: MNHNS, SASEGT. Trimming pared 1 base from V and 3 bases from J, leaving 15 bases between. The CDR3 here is CASSEEIGREYYGYTF. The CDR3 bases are TGTGCCAGCAGTGAAGAGATTGGCAGAGAGTACTATGGCTACACCTTC.

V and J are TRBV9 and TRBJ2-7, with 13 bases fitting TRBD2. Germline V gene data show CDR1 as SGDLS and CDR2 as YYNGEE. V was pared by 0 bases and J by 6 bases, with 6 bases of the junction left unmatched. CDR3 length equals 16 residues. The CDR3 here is CASSVGSGLAGSEQYF. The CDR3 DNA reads TGTGCCAGCAGCGTAGGGTCGGGACTAGCGGGAAGCGAGCAGTACTTC.

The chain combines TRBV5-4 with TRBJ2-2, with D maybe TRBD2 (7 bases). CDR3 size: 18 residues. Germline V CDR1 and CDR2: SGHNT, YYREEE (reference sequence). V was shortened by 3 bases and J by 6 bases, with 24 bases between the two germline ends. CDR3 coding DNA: TGTGCCAGCAGCTCCCCCCTCGTTGGCGGGGGCCATGCCGGGGAGCTGTTTTTT. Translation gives CASSSPLVGGGHAGELFF.

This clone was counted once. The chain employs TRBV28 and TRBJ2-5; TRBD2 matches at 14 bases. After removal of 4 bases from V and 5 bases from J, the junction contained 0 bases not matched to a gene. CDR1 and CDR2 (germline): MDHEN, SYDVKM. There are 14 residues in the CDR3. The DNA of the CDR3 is TGTGCCAGCAGTTGGACTAGCGGGGGGGAGACCCAGTACTTC. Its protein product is CASSWTSGGETQYF. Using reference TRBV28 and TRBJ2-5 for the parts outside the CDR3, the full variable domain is DVKVTQSSRYLVKRTGEKVFLECVQDMDHENMFWYRQDPGLGLRLIYFSYDVKMKEKGDIPEGYSVSREKKERFSLILESASTNQTSMYLCASSWTSGGETQYFGPGTRLLVL.

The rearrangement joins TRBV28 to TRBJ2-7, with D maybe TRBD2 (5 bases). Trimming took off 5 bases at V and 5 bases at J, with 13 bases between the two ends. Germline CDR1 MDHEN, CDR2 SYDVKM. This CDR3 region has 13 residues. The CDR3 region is CASSRPGSHEQYF. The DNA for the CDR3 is TGTGCCAGCAGTCGCCCTGGGAGCCACGAGCAGTACTTC. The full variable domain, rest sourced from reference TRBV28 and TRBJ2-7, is DVKVTQSSRYLVKRTGEKVFLECVQDMDHENMFWYRQDPGLGLRLIYFSYDVKMKEKGDIPEGYSVSREKKERFSLILESASTNQTSMYLCASSRPGSHEQYFGPGTRLTVT.

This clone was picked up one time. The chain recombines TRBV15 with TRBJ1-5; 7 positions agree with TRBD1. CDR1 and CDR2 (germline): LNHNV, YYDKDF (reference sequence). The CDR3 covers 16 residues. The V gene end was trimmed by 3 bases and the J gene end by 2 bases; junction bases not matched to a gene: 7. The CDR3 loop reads CATSSTGVGGNQPQHF. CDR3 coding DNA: TGTGCCACCAGCAGCACAGGGGTAGGGGGCAATCAGCCCCAGCATTTT.

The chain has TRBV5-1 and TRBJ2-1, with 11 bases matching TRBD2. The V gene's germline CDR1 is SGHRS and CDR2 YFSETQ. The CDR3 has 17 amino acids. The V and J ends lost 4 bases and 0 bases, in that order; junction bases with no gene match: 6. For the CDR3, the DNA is TGCGCCAGCAGCGATGGGACTAGCGGCATCTCCTACAATGAGCAGTTCTTC. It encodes CASSDGTSGISYNEQFF.

The CDR3: CASVDGGFEQYF. The DNA of the CDR3 is TGTGCCAGCGTCGACGGGGGATTCGAGCAGTACTTC. J is TRBJ2-7 and V is TRBV7-9, with D perhaps TRBD2 (6 bases). V lost 8 bases and J 6 bases, leaving 14 bases between the germline ends. Germline assignment: CDR1 SEHNR and CDR2 FQNEAQ (reference sequence). The CDR3 has 12 residues.

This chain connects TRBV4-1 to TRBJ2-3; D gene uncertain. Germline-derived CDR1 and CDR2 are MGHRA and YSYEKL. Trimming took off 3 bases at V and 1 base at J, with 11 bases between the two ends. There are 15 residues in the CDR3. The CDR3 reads CASSHAGLGTDTQYF. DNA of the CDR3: TGCGCCAGCAGCCACGCCGGCCTAGGCACAGATACGCAGTATTTT.